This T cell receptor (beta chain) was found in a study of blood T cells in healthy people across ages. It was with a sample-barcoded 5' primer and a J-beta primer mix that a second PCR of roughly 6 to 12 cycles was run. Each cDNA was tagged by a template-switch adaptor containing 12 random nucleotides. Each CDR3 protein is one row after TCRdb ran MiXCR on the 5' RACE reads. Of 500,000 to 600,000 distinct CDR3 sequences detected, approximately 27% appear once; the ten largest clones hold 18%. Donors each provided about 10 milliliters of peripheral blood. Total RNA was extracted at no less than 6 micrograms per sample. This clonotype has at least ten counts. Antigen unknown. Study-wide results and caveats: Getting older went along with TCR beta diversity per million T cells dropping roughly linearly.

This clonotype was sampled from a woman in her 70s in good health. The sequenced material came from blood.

CDR3 in amino acids: CASSSIALAGEQYF. CDR3 nucleotides: TGTGCCAGCAGCTCAATAGCACTAGCGGGGGAGCAGTACTTC. This chain joins TRBV7-2 and TRBJ2-7; 10 bases are a match to TRBD2. Germline loops: CDR1 SGHTA, CDR2 FQGNSA. The CDR3 extends over 14 amino acids. With V trimmed by 4 bases and J by 7 bases, 7 bases remained unmatched.